This paragraph reports one TCR beta chain. As yet, its antigen is unknown. Germline CDR1 is MNHNY and CDR2 is SVGAGI (reference sequence). There are 12 residues in the CDR3. V shed 5 bases and J shed 2 bases, with 3 bases lying between them. These data come from a study of cytomegalovirus exposure and HLA in healthy donors. PCR employed 60 Vbeta and 13 Jbeta primers. Generated by immunoSEQ multiplex PCR, the TCRdb table keeps only in-frame clones and is missing some. Among roughly 150,000 clones listed, roughly 80% were seen once. General observations from the study: Analysis performed later found under 20,000 TCR beta sequences associated with HLA alleles at 0.05 false discovery rate.

The source material was PBMCs. This sequence originates from a man in his fifties in good health and CMV-seropositive. V gene TRBV6-6 combines with J gene TRBJ2-2; no reliable D call. The CDR3 protein is CASSTNTGELFF. CDR3 DNA sequence: TGTGCCAGCAGTACAAACACCGGGGAGCTGTTTTTT.